One sample yielded the 6 T cell receptor beta chains listed below, sequenced in a study of OX40 agonist ivuxolimab in advanced cancers. The repertoire was sequenced with immunoSEQ multiplex PCR; TCRdb's copy has only in-frame clones and lacks some. The sample shows roughly 46,000 clones, over 75% of them seen only once. The specimen comprised CD4+ or CD8+ T cells sorted from blood, sampled in a trial of the OX40 agonist ivuxolimab. The receptors derive from an adult with an advanced solid tumor such as melanoma, head and neck, liver or kidney cancer.

The chain joins TRBV11-3 to TRBJ2-2; D is undetermined. The germline gives CDR1 SGHNT, CDR2 YENEEA. V lost 1 base and J lost 0, with 12 bases in between. The CDR3 has 17 amino acids. The CDR3: CASSLARILSNTGELFF. The CDR3 DNA is TGTGCCAGCAGCTTAGCTCGAATTCTGTCGAACACCGGGGAGCTGTTTTTT.

V gene TRBV7-8 combines with J gene TRBJ2-1, with 7 positions matching TRBD2. The V gene end was trimmed by 1 base and the J gene end by 15 bases; junction bases not matched to a gene: 12. Germline-derived CDR1 and CDR2 are SGHVS and FQNEAQ. CDR3 length: 14 amino acids. The CDR3 is CASSLVLGGPARFF. CDR3 in DNA: TGTGCCAGCAGCTTAGTCTTGGGAGGGCCGGCACGGTTCTTC.

The gene calls are TRBV6-5 and TRBJ2-5; D might be TRBD1 or TRBD2, each matching 5 bases. This CDR3 spans 10 amino acids. The germline gives CDR1 MNHEY, CDR2 SVGAGI. CDR3 loop: CWGCRETQYF. The DNA for the CDR3 is TGTTGGGGGTGTAGGGAGACCCAGTACTTC.

The rearrangement links TRBV25-1 to TRBJ1-6, with D maybe TRBD1 (5 bases). CDR3 length: 13 amino acids. Germline V gives CDR1 MGHDK, CDR2 SYGVNS. Trimming removed 3 bases at V and 8 bases at J, with 8 bases between. The CDR3 nucleotides are TGTGCCAGCAGTGATGTCAGGGATTCACCCCTCCACTTT. Translated: CASSDVRDSPLHF.

The CDR3 DNA reads TGTGCCAGCCTATTACAGGATAATTCACCCCTCCACTTT. It yields the protein CASLLQDNSPLHF. This rearrangement joins TRBV18 to TRBJ1-6; D may be TRBD1 (5 bases). This CDR3 has 13 residues. The germline V and J ends were trimmed by 8 bases and 5 bases, with 10 bases remaining between them. Germline CDR1 and CDR2: KGHSH and LQKENI.

V gene TRBV6-5 combines with J gene TRBJ2-6; no clear D. From germline, CDR1 is MNHEY and CDR2 SVGAGI. V was cut by 6 bases and J by 2 bases, with 5 bases left in between. The CDR3 spans 13 residues. This chain's CDR3 is CASRGTGANVLTF. The CDR3 DNA follows: TGTGCCAGCAGGGGCACTGGGGCCAACGTCCTGACTTTC.